The T cell receptor beta chain described here comes from a study of blood T cells in healthy people across ages. Notes on the study in general: A strong correlation between TCR beta diversity and naive T cell percentage was seen. Estimated diversity across one million T cells was deemed an underestimate. While age rose, TCR beta diversity per million T cells dropped in a roughly linear way.

The germline gives CDR1 SGHTA, CDR2 FQGNSA. This CDR3 region has 16 residues. About this clonotype: Its antigen is undetermined. At one of its ends the junction is not consistent with the germline gene, which may arise from a read error.

With a J-beta primer mix and a sample-barcoded 5' primer, a second PCR ran about 7 to 12 cycles. Unique molecular identifiers of 12 random nucleotides labeled each cDNA. One entry per CDR3 protein results from TCRdb running MiXCR on the 5' RACE reads. There are roughly 860,000 distinct CDR3 sequences in the sample; 60% to 80% occur only once, and 28% lies in the top ten. The sample was blood. The rearrangement links TRBV7-2 to TRBJ2-3; D possibly matches TRBD1 or TRBD2 (6 bases each). This clonotype was sampled from a man aged 25 to 40 in good health. The CDR3 protein is CASSSGTTGGTDAQYF. The CDR3 nucleotides are TGTGCCAGCAGCTCTGGTACCACCGGGGGCACAGATGCGCAGTATTTT.